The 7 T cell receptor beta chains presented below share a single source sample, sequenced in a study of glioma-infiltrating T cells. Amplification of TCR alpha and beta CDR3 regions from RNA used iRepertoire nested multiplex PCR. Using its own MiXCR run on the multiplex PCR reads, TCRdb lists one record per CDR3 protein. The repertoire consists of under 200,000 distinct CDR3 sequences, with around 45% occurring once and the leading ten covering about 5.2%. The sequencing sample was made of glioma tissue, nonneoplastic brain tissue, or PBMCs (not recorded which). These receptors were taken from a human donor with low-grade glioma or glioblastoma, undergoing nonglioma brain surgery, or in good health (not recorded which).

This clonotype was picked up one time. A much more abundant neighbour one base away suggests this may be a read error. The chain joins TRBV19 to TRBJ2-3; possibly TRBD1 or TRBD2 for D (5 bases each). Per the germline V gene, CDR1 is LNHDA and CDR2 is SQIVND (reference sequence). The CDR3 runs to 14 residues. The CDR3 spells CASSPGPARDTKYF. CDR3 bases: TGTGCCAGTAGCCCGGGACCCGCAAGAGATACGAAGTATTTT.

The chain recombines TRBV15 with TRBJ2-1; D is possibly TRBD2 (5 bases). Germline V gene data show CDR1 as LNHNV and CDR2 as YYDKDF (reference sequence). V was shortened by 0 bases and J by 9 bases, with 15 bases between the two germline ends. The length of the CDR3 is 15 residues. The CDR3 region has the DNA TGTGCCACCAGCAGAGAAGGTCGAGGGAGTATTGAGCAGTTCTTC. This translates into CATSREGRGSIEQFF.

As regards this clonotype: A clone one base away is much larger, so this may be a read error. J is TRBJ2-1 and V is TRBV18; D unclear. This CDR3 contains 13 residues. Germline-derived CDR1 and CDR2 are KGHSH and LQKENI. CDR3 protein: CASSPNYNNEKFF. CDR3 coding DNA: TGTGCCAGCTCACCAAACTACAACAATGAGAAGTTCTTC.

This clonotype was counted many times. As DNA, the CDR3 is TGTGCCAGCAGTAAGGCGGGAGGGAGGGAGACCCAGTACTTC. This translates into CASSKAGGRETQYF. The chain employs TRBV28 and TRBJ2-5; TRBD2 aligns across 9 bases. CDR1 and CDR2 from the germline V gene are MDHEN and SYDVKM. V shed 5 bases and J 5 bases; nucleotides not matched to a gene: 6. The CDR3 sequence is 14 residues long.

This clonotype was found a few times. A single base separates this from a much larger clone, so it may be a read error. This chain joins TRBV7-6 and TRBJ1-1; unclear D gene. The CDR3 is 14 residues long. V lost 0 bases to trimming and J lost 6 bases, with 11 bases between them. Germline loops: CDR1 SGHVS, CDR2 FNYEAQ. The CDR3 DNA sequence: TGTGCCAGCAGCTTAGCAGCCTCTTTGGCTGAAGCTTTCTTT. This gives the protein CASSLAASLAEAFF.

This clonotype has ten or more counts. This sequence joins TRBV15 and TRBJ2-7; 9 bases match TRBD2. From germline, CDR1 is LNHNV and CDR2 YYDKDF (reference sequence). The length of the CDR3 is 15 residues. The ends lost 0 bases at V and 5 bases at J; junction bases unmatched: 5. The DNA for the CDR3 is TGTGCCACCAGCAGAGATCAAGCGGGAGGCCACGAGCAGTACTTC. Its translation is CATSRDQAGGHEQYF.

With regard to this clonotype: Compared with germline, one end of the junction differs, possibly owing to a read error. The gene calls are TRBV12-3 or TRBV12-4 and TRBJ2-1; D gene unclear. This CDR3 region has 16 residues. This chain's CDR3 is CASSLPLAWYYNEQFF. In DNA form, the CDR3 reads TGCGCCAGCAGTTTACCTTTAGCATGGTACTACAATGAGCAGTTCTTC.